This TCR beta chain was sequenced for a study of cytomegalovirus exposure and HLA in healthy donors. The PCR used 60 Vbeta and 13 Jbeta primers. Method: immunoSEQ multiplex PCR; TCRdb's copy keeps in-frame clones and lacks some. Of under 200,000 clones listed, roughly 73% are singletons. Trimming removed 3 bases from V and 4 bases from J; junction bases left unmatched: 6. Per the germline V gene, CDR1 is GTSNPN and CDR2 is SVGIG (reference sequence). This CDR3 contains 14 residues. Points on this clone: Its antigen is not identified.

Regarding the study as a whole: Later analysis identified about 17,000 TCR beta sequences associated with HLA alleles, using a false discovery rate threshold of 0.05. Within an earlier analysis, most TCR beta V segments proved productive either about 90% or about 30% of the time. Cytomegalovirus association was listed for approximately 150 TCR beta chains.

The chain has TRBV30 and TRBJ1-5; 7 bases are shared with TRBD1. Sequencing was performed on PBMCs. The receptor was isolated from a woman aged 40 to 55 in good health and CMV-seropositive. CDR3 sequence (DNA): TGTGCCTGGAGCGAGACAGGGATGAATCAGCCCCAGCATTTT. Translated: CAWSETGMNQPQHF.